The T cell receptor (beta chain) under discussion was sequenced for a study of T cell changes during pregnancy in multiple sclerosis. The data were produced by immunoSEQ multiplex PCR, yet TCRdb's version contains in-frame clones alone and is incomplete. The profile covers under 50,000 clones, with around 90% appearing a single time and about 3% taken by the ten largest. Germline V CDR1 and CDR2: SGHAT, FQNNGV. There are 15 residues in the CDR3. The ends were cut back, 1 base at V and 3 bases at J, with 10 bases in the middle. The chain combines TRBV11-2 with TRBJ2-1; TRBD2 is a possible D gene (7 bases). The sequence came from a female donor with multiple sclerosis, enrolled in a pregnancy study. Sequences were derived from CD8+ T cells from peripheral blood mononuclear cells, sampled in the second trimester of pregnancy. The CDR3 sequence: CASSLGGGSYNEQFF. The CDR3 DNA sequence: TGTGCCAGCAGCTTAGGGGGGGGCAGCTACAATGAGCAGTTCTTC.